The sequence of this T cell receptor (beta chain) was determined in a study of control samples from healthy donors and cancer patients. This CDR3 has 15 amino acids. The germline gives CDR1 MDHEN, CDR2 SYDVKM. J lost 3 bases, V lost 6 bases, and 7 bases had no gene match. This clone has only one observation. Repertoires were generated with immunoSEQ multiplex PCR, while TCRdb's copy carries only in-frame clones and drops some. The sample consists of around 200,000 clones, roughly 91% of them appearing once. The sequenced sample consisted of blood. The receptor was derived from a woman younger than 45 in good health. This rearrangement joins TRBV28 to TRBJ2-7; 11 bases align to TRBD1. This chain's CDR3 is CASSPIGTGGYEQYF. CDR3 in DNA: TGTGCCAGCAGCCCCATCGGGACAGGGGGCTACGAGCAGTACTTC. Variable domain in full (rest from reference TRBV28 and TRBJ2-7): DVKVTQSSRYLVKRTGEKVFLECVQDMDHENMFWYRQDPGLGLRLIYFSYDVKMKEKGDIPEGYSVSREKKERFSLILESASTNQTSMYLCASSPIGTGGYEQYFGPGTRLTVT.